This T cell receptor (beta chain) was captured in a study of cytomegalovirus exposure and HLA in healthy donors. For the study at large: An earlier analysis identified 120 million or so unique TCR beta sequences in 150 million to 200 million T cells.

This clone was counted a few times. Antigen unknown. Overall study findings and caveats: In a later analysis, a genetic analysis reported fewer productive-TCR N-insertions in an Asian-associated ancestry cluster than the cohort average.

PCR involved 60 Vbeta and 13 Jbeta primers. The table came from immunoSEQ multiplex PCR; TCRdb's copy has only in-frame clones and leaves some out. The table lists some 130,000 clones, over 70% of them singletons. The donors comprised healthy bone marrow donors. This CDR3 is 16 amino acids long. The V and J ends lost 2 bases and 1 base, in that order; junction bases with no gene match: 4. The germline V gene has CDR1 SGHRS and CDR2 YFSETQ. The sample comprised PBMCs. This clonotype was obtained from a man aged 18 to 35 in good health and CMV-seronegative. The chain uses TRBV5-1 and TRBJ2-2, with 8 nucleotides matching TRBD1. CDR3 sequence: CASSFWTGMNTGELFF. CDR3 DNA sequence: TGCGCCAGCAGCTTTTGGACAGGGATGAACACCGGGGAGCTGTTTTTT.